A selection of T cell receptor beta chains follows, all from one sample in a study of blood T cell repertoires in COVID-19. Method: immunoSEQ multiplex PCR; TCRdb's copy keeps in-frame clones and lacks some. Of over 70,000 clones listed, roughly four fifths are singletons. Material for sequencing was peripheral blood. These receptors were obtained from a human donor in a cohort sampled during active COVID-19. Each CDR3 is given with its conserved first and last residue. The order of the fields is D gene, clone size, J gene, V gene, CDR3 protein, CDR3 DNA. D genes are given only for firm matches. The size of a clone is reported for some rows only, either as once, few or many, or as a class for expanded clones.

d_call: .; clone_size: few; j_call: TRBJ2-3; v_call: TRBV9; cdr3_aa: CASSARLTDTQYF; cdr3_nt: TGTGCCAGCAGCGCGAGACTCACAGATACGCAGTATTTT
d_call: .; clone_size: .; j_call: TRBJ1-4; v_call: TRBV21-1; cdr3_aa: CASSTSPGQTNEKLFF; cdr3_nt: TGTGCCAGCAGTACTTCCCCGGGACAGACAAATGAAAAACTGTTTTTT
d_call: .; clone_size: .; j_call: TRBJ2-5; v_call: TRBV6-6; cdr3_aa: CASSLPGETQETQYF; cdr3_nt: TGTGCCAGCAGCCTACCAGGGGAAACCCAAGAGACCCAGTACTTC
d_call: TRBD1; clone_size: .; j_call: TRBJ1-2; v_call: TRBV18; cdr3_aa: CASSARQGIHGYTF; cdr3_nt: TGTGCCAGCTCCGCACGACAGGGAATACACGGCTACACCTTC
d_call: TRBD2; clone_size: .; j_call: TRBJ2-7; v_call: TRBV7-9; cdr3_aa: CASSLWGGNYEQYF; cdr3_nt: TGTGCCAGCAGCCTTTGGGGGGGTAACTACGAGCAGTACTTC
d_call: TRBD2; clone_size: .; j_call: TRBJ2-2; v_call: TRBV10-1; cdr3_aa: CASSTTSGGPRAAGELFF; cdr3_nt: TGCGCCAGCAGCACGACTAGCGGGGGGCCCCGAGCGGCCGGGGAGCTGTTTTTT
d_call: .; clone_size: .; j_call: TRBJ1-4; v_call: TRBV15; cdr3_aa: CATSTPRGGEKLFF; cdr3_nt: TGTGCCACCAGCACCCCGCGGGGAGGAGAAAAACTGTTTTTT
d_call: .; clone_size: .; j_call: TRBJ2-7; v_call: TRBV27; cdr3_aa: CASSLSTRQRRTNPYEQYF; cdr3_nt: TGTGCCAGCAGTTTATCTACCCGACAGCGTCGCACTAACCCCTACGAGCAGTACTTC
d_call: TRBD1; clone_size: .; j_call: TRBJ1-6; v_call: TRBV9; cdr3_aa: CASSSQGQPGDSPLHF; cdr3_nt: TGTGCCAGCAGCTCTCAGGGACAGCCGGGGGATTCACCCCTCCACTTT
d_call: TRBD1; clone_size: .; j_call: TRBJ1-1; v_call: TRBV27; cdr3_aa: CASSLWDSDTEAFF; cdr3_nt: TGTGCCAGCAGTTTATGGGACAGTGACACTGAAGCTTTCTTT
d_call: .; clone_size: once; j_call: TRBJ2-5; v_call: TRBV15; cdr3_aa: CATSSTSHQGLGLIETQYF; cdr3_nt: TGTGCCACCAGCAGCACCTCCCATCAGGGGCTAGGTTTGATAGAGACCCAGTACTTC
d_call: TRBD1; clone_size: .; j_call: TRBJ1-2; v_call: TRBV7-9; cdr3_aa: CASSLGTGGFYTF; cdr3_nt: TGTGCCAGCAGCCTGGGGACAGGGGGCTTCTACACCTTC
d_call: .; clone_size: few; j_call: TRBJ2-2; v_call: TRBV7-3; cdr3_aa: CASSGATGELFF; cdr3_nt: TGTGCCAGCAGCGGGGCGACCGGGGAGCTGTTTTTT
d_call: .; clone_size: few; j_call: TRBJ1-3; v_call: TRBV5-1; cdr3_aa: CASSLNTSPGNTIYF; cdr3_nt: TGCGCCAGCAGCTTAAACACCAGTCCTGGAAACACCATATATTTT
d_call: .; clone_size: few; j_call: TRBJ2-1; v_call: TRBV13; cdr3_aa: CASSLVASGYGGYNEQFF; cdr3_nt: TGTGCCAGCAGCTTAGTGGCGAGCGGGTACGGTGGGTACAATGAGCAGTTCTTC
d_call: .; clone_size: .; j_call: TRBJ1-2; v_call: TRBV6-5; cdr3_aa: CASSYEYSYSYGYTF; cdr3_nt: TGTGCCAGCAGTTACGAGTACAGTTATAGTTATGGCTACACCTTC
d_call: .; clone_size: .; j_call: TRBJ2-3; v_call: TRBV11-2; cdr3_aa: CASSSSLTPPPYTDTQYF; cdr3_nt: TGTGCCAGCAGCTCCTCCCTGACTCCGCCGCCTTACACAGATACGCAGTATTTT
d_call: TRBD2; clone_size: .; j_call: TRBJ2-2; v_call: TRBV9; cdr3_aa: CASRGGGGPDTGELFF; cdr3_nt: TGTGCCAGCAGAGGTGGCGGGGGGCCGGACACCGGGGAGCTGTTTTTT
d_call: TRBD2; clone_size: .; j_call: TRBJ2-1; v_call: TRBV5-4; cdr3_aa: CASSLVAGGYNEQFF; cdr3_nt: TGTGCCAGCAGCTTGGTAGCGGGGGGATACAATGAGCAGTTCTTC
d_call: .; clone_size: .; j_call: TRBJ2-2; v_call: TRBV5-5; cdr3_aa: CASRSTANTGELFF; cdr3_nt: TGTGCCAGCAGATCGACAGCGAACACCGGGGAGCTGTTTTTT
d_call: .; clone_size: .; j_call: TRBJ2-7; v_call: TRBV19; cdr3_aa: CASSDRTYEQYF; cdr3_nt: TGTGCCAGTAGCGACAGGACCTACGAGCAGTACTTC
d_call: TRBD2; clone_size: few; j_call: TRBJ2-2; v_call: TRBV6-6; cdr3_aa: CASSYEPGGTGELFF; cdr3_nt: TGTGCCAGCAGTTACGAACCGGGGGGTACCGGGGAGCTGTTTTTT
d_call: TRBD2; clone_size: few; j_call: TRBJ2-1; v_call: TRBV5-1; cdr3_aa: CASCLFLAGGSSYNEQFF; cdr3_nt: TGCGCCAGCTGCTTGTTCTTAGCGGGGGGCTCCTCCTACAATGAGCAGTTCTTC
d_call: TRBD1; clone_size: .; j_call: TRBJ1-2; v_call: TRBV3-1/TRBV3-2; cdr3_aa: CASSHRQGAKDGYTF; cdr3_nt: TGTGCCAGCAGCCACAGACAGGGGGCGAAGGATGGCTACACCTTC
d_call: .; clone_size: .; j_call: TRBJ1-5; v_call: TRBV7-2; cdr3_aa: CASSLERGGEPQHF; cdr3_nt: TGTGCCAGCAGCTTAGAGAGGGGCGGGGAGCCCCAGCATTTT
d_call: .; clone_size: .; j_call: TRBJ2-3; v_call: TRBV5-8; cdr3_aa: CASSLASTNPTDTQYF; cdr3_nt: TGTGCCAGCAGCTTGGCATCCACTAACCCCACAGATACGCAGTATTTT
d_call: TRBD1; clone_size: .; j_call: TRBJ2-7; v_call: TRBV2; cdr3_aa: CASGAGGSYEQYF; cdr3_nt: TGTGCCAGCGGAGCAGGGGGCTCCTACGAGCAGTACTTC